The 32 T cell receptor beta chains given below trace back to one sample, sequenced in a study of brain T cells in children with intractable seizures (dated by TCRdb to about 2021). Library preparation was by the immunoSEQ multiplex PCR assay. Imported from immuneACCESS, the table was reduced by TCRdb to in-frame sequences with V and J called. These copies leave out some clones; in studies compared against another copy, an unresolved V gene accounts for under half, and the cause of the remainder is not known. This sample comprises about 64,000 clones, 90% to 96% of them detected only once. Approximately 0.38% of the sample lies in the top ten. Explained via the paper, the time point label denotes: resected brain tissue, or blood drawn just prior to surgery. This material consisted of peripheral blood, taken at surgery. The source is a boy under two years old with focal cortical dysplasia and intractable seizures.

The genes are TRBV7-9 and TRBJ2-1; D perhaps matches TRBD1 (6 bases). The CDR3 totals 14 residues. The germline V gene encodes CDR1 SEHNR and CDR2 FQNEAQ (reference sequence). V dropped 2 bases and J dropped 2 bases, with 7 bases sitting between them. The CDR3 bases are TGTGCCAGCAGCTTACGGGACACCTACAATGAGCAGTTCTTC. It specifies CASSLRDTYNEQFF.

V is TRBV3-1 (or the pseudogene TRBV3-2) and J is TRBJ2-7, with D possibly TRBD1 on 6 matching bases. In germline, CDR1 is LGHDT, CDR2 YNNKEL (reference sequence). This CDR3 spans 13 amino acids. The V end was cut by 4 bases, the J end by 2 bases, with 9 bases between. In DNA, the CDR3 is TGTGCCAGCAGCCCCGGGACACCCTACGAGCAGTACTTC. Its protein product is CASSPGTPYEQYF.

The V and J genes are TRBV18 and TRBJ2-3; D call uncertain. Trimming took off 0 bases at V and 12 bases at J, with 10 bases between the two ends. The CDR3 contains 12 residues. Per the germline V gene, CDR1 is KGHSH and CDR2 is LQKENI. CDR3 protein: CASSPPPGSQYF. The CDR3 DNA follows: TGTGCCAGCTCACCACCTCCCGGATCACAGTATTTT.

J is TRBJ2-3 and V is TRBV5-4; D unclear. V gave up 0 bases and J gave up 4 bases, with 3 bases separating them. The CDR3 contains 12 residues. The germline gives CDR1 SGHNT, CDR2 YYREEE (reference sequence). CDR3 nucleotides: TGTGCCAGCAGCTTGGTCTCAGATACGCAGTATTTT. Protein product: CASSLVSDTQYF. Complete variable domain (other parts from reference TRBV5-4 and TRBJ2-3): ETGVTQSPTHLIKTRGQQVTLRCSSQSGHNTVSWYQQALGQGPQFIFQYYREEENGRGNFPPRFSGLQFPNYSSELNVNALELDDSALYLCASSLVSDTQYFGPGTRLTVL.

The genes are TRBV6-5 and TRBJ2-7; the match to TRBD2 covers 14 bases. Losses at the gene ends were 6 bases for V and 3 bases for J; bases not matched to a gene: 4. This CDR3 comprises 15 residues. Germline assignment: CDR1 MNHEY and CDR2 SVGAGI. The CDR3 region has the DNA TGTGCCAGCAGACCCGGACTAGCGGGAGGCTACGAGCAGTACTTC. It encodes CASRPGLAGGYEQYF.

The CDR3 sequence: CASSPLGGNEQFF. The DNA for the CDR3 is TGTGCCAGCTCACCACTCGGGGGCAATGAGCAGTTCTTC. The chain combines TRBV18 with TRBJ2-1; D might be TRBD2 (6 bases). Germline assignment: CDR1 KGHSH and CDR2 LQKENI. The length of the CDR3 is 13 residues. Trimming cost V 1 base and J 6 bases, with 7 bases left between them.

The chain couples TRBV19 to TRBJ1-1, with 12 bases fitting TRBD1. CDR1 and CDR2 (germline): LNHDA, SQIVND (reference sequence). After removal of 5 bases from V and 1 base from J, the junction contained 5 bases not matched to a gene. CDR3 size: 16 residues. CDR3 loop: CASSPGQGARNTEAFF. The CDR3 DNA sequence: TGTGCCAGTAGTCCGGGACAGGGGGCGCGGAACACTGAAGCTTTCTTT.

V gene TRBV18 combines with J gene TRBJ2-7; 9 bases match TRBD1. The germline CDR1 and CDR2 sequences are KGHSH and LQKENI. CDR3 length: 15 residues. The J segment lost 4 bases and the V segment lost 6 bases, leaving 10 bases of the junction unmatched. The CDR3 loop is CASSLSGTGYYEQYF. DNA of the CDR3: TGTGCCAGCTCGCTTTCCGGGACAGGGTATTACGAGCAGTACTTC.

The rearrangement links TRBV9 to TRBJ2-3; the match to TRBD2 covers 10 bases. The CDR3 sequence is 14 residues long. Germline values: CDR1 SGDLS, CDR2 YYNGEE. V was pared by 0 bases and J by 5 bases, with 0 bases of the junction left unmatched. The CDR3 region has the DNA TGTGCCAGCAGCGTAGGACTAGCGGGAGATACGCAGTATTTT. Amino acids: CASSVGLAGDTQYF.

The genes are TRBV29-1 and TRBJ2-6; no reliable D call. The CDR3 is 12 amino acids. CDR1 and CDR2 (germline): SQVTM, ANQGSEA. This CDR3 is CSARSGANVLTF. The DNA of the CDR3 is TGCAGTGCCCGCTCTGGGGCCAACGTCCTGACTTTC.

The chain couples TRBV5-4 to TRBJ1-4; no firm D call. The CDR3 spans 16 residues. Trimming left V 2 bases short and J 0 bases short, with 11 bases between. Germline values: CDR1 SGHNT, CDR2 YYREEE (reference sequence). CDR3 bases: TGTGCCAGCAGCTTCCGGGGTGGGTCAACTAATGAAAAACTGTTTTTT. This sequence encodes CASSFRGGSTNEKLFF.

The chain employs TRBV7-9 and TRBJ1-6; D remains unclear. There are 17 residues in the CDR3. V gave up 0 bases and J gave up 5 bases, with 14 bases separating them. The germline CDR1 and CDR2 sequences are SEHNR and FQNEAQ (reference sequence). The CDR3 bases are TGTGCCAGCAGCTTAGCGATCCCGACTGCAAATAATTCACCCCTCCACTTT. This sequence encodes CASSLAIPTANNSPLHF.

Only one count was recorded for this clone. The V gene is TRBV19, the J gene TRBJ1-5; TRBD1 agrees at 8 bases. Germline CDR1 and CDR2: LNHDA and SQIVND (reference sequence). The ends lost 1 base at V and 7 bases at J; junction bases unmatched: 9. The CDR3 runs 16 residues. The CDR3 DNA follows: TGTGCCAGTAGTATAGGGACAGGGAGTCAAGGGCAGCCCCAGCATTTT. Encoded protein: CASSIGTGSQGQPQHF.

The V and J genes are TRBV4-2 and TRBJ2-7; D not resolved. This CDR3 comprises 15 residues. Germline V gene sequence: CDR1 LGHNA, CDR2 YNFKEQ. The ends were cut back, 0 bases at V and 2 bases at J, with 11 bases in the middle. This CDR3 reads CASSQDLKPPYEQYF. DNA of the CDR3: TGTGCCAGCAGCCAAGATTTGAAACCTCCCTACGAGCAGTACTTC.

This clone was seen once. The gene calls are TRBV7-7 and TRBJ2-5, with D tentatively TRBD2 (6 bases). Germline CDR1 SSHAT, CDR2 FNYEAQ (reference sequence). Trimming took off 4 bases at V and 2 bases at J, with 8 bases between the two ends. The CDR3 loop spans 13 amino acids. The CDR3 DNA sequence: TGTGCCAGCAGCTGGACTATACAAGAGACCCAGTACTTC. This gives the protein CASSWTIQETQYF.

J is TRBJ1-5 and V is TRBV28, with unresolved D. CDR3 length: 16 residues. The ends were cut back, 2 bases at V and 0 bases at J, with 11 bases in the middle. Per germline, CDR1 MDHEN and CDR2 SYDVKM. DNA of the CDR3: TGTGCCAGCAGTTTAAACGGAGCCTATAGCAATCAGCCCCAGCATTTT. Its protein is CASSLNGAYSNQPQHF.

The chain combines TRBV6-2 or TRBV6-3 with TRBJ2-7; D is undetermined. Germline V gives CDR1 MNHEY, CDR2 SVGEGT. The CDR3 runs 11 residues. Trimming shortened V by 6 bases and J by 2 bases, and 5 bases separated the two germline ends. The CDR3 loop reads CASSSAYEQYF. In DNA, the CDR3 is TGTGCCAGCAGCTCAGCCTACGAGCAGTACTTC.

The genes are TRBV3-1 (or the pseudogene TRBV3-2) and TRBJ2-7; D perhaps matches TRBD1 (6 bases). The CDR3 covers 16 residues. V lost 4 bases and J 2 bases, leaving 18 bases between the germline ends. Germline loops: CDR1 LGHDT, CDR2 YNNKEL (reference sequence). In nucleotides, the CDR3 is TGTGCCAGCAGCCCCCCGGACAGCGATAGGCCCTACGAGCAGTACTTC. As protein: CASSPPDSDRPYEQYF.

The genes are TRBV9 and TRBJ2-1; maybe TRBD2 (5 bases). The V end lost 0 bases, the J end lost 0 bases, and 13 bases lay between the germline ends. CDR3 length: 17 residues. From germline, CDR1 is SGDLS and CDR2 YYNGEE. The CDR3 here is CASSVEEVLGSYNEQFF. DNA for the CDR3: TGTGCCAGCAGCGTAGAGGAGGTCTTAGGCTCCTACAATGAGCAGTTCTTC.

The V gene is TRBV5-1, the J gene TRBJ2-3, with a tentative D call TRBD1 (5 bases). Trimming took 2 bases from V and 7 from J, leaving 8 bases between them. CDR1 is SGHRS and CDR2 is YFSETQ in the germline V gene. CDR3 length equals 12 residues. CDR3 nucleotides: TGCGCCAGCAGCTTAGGGGAATATACGCAGTATTTT. It encodes CASSLGEYTQYF.

The chain employs TRBV2 and TRBJ2-7, with D maybe TRBD1 (6 bases). Germline CDR1 reads SNHLY; CDR2 reads FYNNEI. With 2 bases removed from V and 1 base from J, the gap between germline ends came to 12 bases. This CDR3 region has 15 residues. The CDR3 nucleotides are TGTGCCAGCAGTGAACCGACAGGACATTCCTACGAGCAGTACTTC. It encodes CASSEPTGHSYEQYF.

The J gene is TRBJ2-7, the V gene TRBV5-1; D is undetermined. CDR3 length equals 14 residues. Germline V lookup: CDR1 SGHRS, CDR2 YFSETQ. Trimming pared 4 bases from V and 13 bases from J, leaving 24 bases between. The CDR3 sequence: CASSLTARPYMDYF. CDR3 nucleotide sequence: TGCGCCAGCAGCCTAACCGCCAGGCCTTATATGGATTACTTC.

The rearrangement links TRBV6-2 or TRBV6-3 to TRBJ2-1, with 11 bases identical to TRBD2. Germline loops: CDR1 MNHEY, CDR2 SVGEGT. The CDR3 consists of 18 residues. Trimming took 2 bases from V and 0 from J; bases not matched to a gene: 6. CDR3 loop: CASSYLAGGQISYNEQFF. Here the CDR3 DNA reads TGTGCCAGCAGTTACCTAGCGGGGGGACAAATCTCCTACAATGAGCAGTTCTTC.

The V call is TRBV6-2 or TRBV6-3, the J call TRBJ2-7; the D gene is possibly TRBD1 (5 bases). V lost 4 bases, J lost 2 bases, and 12 bases lay in between. Germline CDR1 and CDR2: MNHEY and SVGEGT. The length of the CDR3 is 14 residues. The CDR3, as DNA: TGTGCCAGCAGTTCAGGGTTCCTGCCCTACGAGCAGTACTTC. As protein: CASSSGFLPYEQYF.

V gene TRBV11-2 combines with J gene TRBJ1-5, with D hard to call. The V gene's germline CDR1 is SGHAT and CDR2 FQNNGV. Trimming took 0 bases from V and 0 from J, leaving 6 bases between them. This CDR3 has 15 residues. CDR3 coding DNA: TGTGCCAGCAGCTTAGATCCTTATAGCAATCAGCCCCAGCATTTT. Translation: CASSLDPYSNQPQHF.

The chain combines TRBV11-2 with TRBJ2-7; D is uncertain. Trimming took 8 bases from V and 3 from J, leaving 14 bases between them. The length of the CDR3 is 13 residues. Germline V gives CDR1 SGHAT, CDR2 FQNNGV. CDR3 coding DNA: TGTGCCAGCCGTCCTCCTGAGTACTACGAGCAGTACTTC. Protein: CASRPPEYYEQYF.

The chain is built from TRBV4-3 and TRBJ2-5; 7 nucleotides agree with TRBD2. J lost 4 bases, V lost 4 bases, and 12 bases had no gene match. This CDR3 has 16 residues. Per the germline V gene, CDR1 is LGHNA and CDR2 is YSLEER. CDR3 loop: CASSRLGGREGETQYF. The DNA of the CDR3 is TGCGCCAGCAGCCGGCTGGGCGGGAGAGAAGGAGAGACCCAGTACTTC.

This chain uses TRBV19 with TRBJ2-4, with D perhaps matching TRBD1 or TRBD2 (6 bases each). The V end was cut by 2 bases, the J end by 4 bases, with 21 bases between. CDR3 size: 18 residues. Germline loops: CDR1 LNHDA, CDR2 SQIVND (reference sequence). The CDR3 DNA follows: TGTGCCAGTAGTATAACCCCGGACAGCCCGGCGGGGAAAAACATTCAGTACTTC. The encoded protein is CASSITPDSPAGKNIQYF. Full variable domain (outside the CDR3, taken from reference TRBV19 and TRBJ2-4): DGGITQSPKYLFRKEGQNVTLSCEQNLNHDAMYWYRQDPGQGLRLIYYSQIVNDFQKGDIAEGYSVSREKKESFPLTVTSAQKNPTAFYLCASSITPDSPAGKNIQYFGAGTRLSVL.

This chain uses TRBV20-1 with TRBJ1-4; no clear D gene. With 3 bases removed from V and 8 bases from J, the gap between germline ends came to 7 bases. The CDR3 has 11 amino acids. The germline V gene has CDR1 DFQATT and CDR2 SNEGSKA (reference sequence). CDR3 loop: CSASALEKLFF. The CDR3 bases are TGCAGTGCTAGTGCCCTAGAAAAACTGTTTTTT.

V is TRBV20-1 and J is TRBJ2-1; D remains ambiguous. The V gene's germline CDR1 is DFQATT and CDR2 SNEGSKA (reference sequence). The length of the CDR3 is 14 residues. V was clipped by 3 bases and J by 6 bases, with 15 bases between them. The CDR3 reads CSASDDFPGNEQFF. CDR3 DNA: TGCAGTGCTAGTGACGACTTCCCAGGCAATGAGCAGTTCTTC.

This CDR3 is CASGLVHMTGHQETQYF. In DNA, the CDR3 is TGTGCTAGTGGTTTGGTCCACATGACAGGCCACCAAGAGACCCAGTACTTC. The chain uses TRBV12-5 and TRBJ2-5; weak D call: TRBD1 (6 bases). The ends were cut back, 0 bases at V and 0 bases at J, with 14 bases in the middle. CDR3 length: 17 amino acids. Germline CDR1 is LGHNT and CDR2 is FRNRAP. Looking up the rest from reference TRBV12-5 and TRBJ2-5 gives the full variable domain: DARVTQTPRHKVTEMGQEVTMRCQPILGHNTVFWYRQTMMQGLELLAYFRNRAPLDDSGMPKDRFSAEMPDATLATLKIQPSEPRDSAVYFCASGLVHMTGHQETQYFGPGTRLLVL.

The chain recombines TRBV14 with TRBJ2-5; D uncertain. The CDR3 has 16 amino acids. The germline V gene has CDR1 SGHDN and CDR2 FVKESK. The germline V and J ends were trimmed by 0 bases and 0 bases, with 11 bases remaining between them. The CDR3 sequence: CASSQDRPTYQETQYF. For the CDR3, the DNA is TGTGCCAGCAGCCAAGATCGGCCTACGTACCAAGAGACCCAGTACTTC.